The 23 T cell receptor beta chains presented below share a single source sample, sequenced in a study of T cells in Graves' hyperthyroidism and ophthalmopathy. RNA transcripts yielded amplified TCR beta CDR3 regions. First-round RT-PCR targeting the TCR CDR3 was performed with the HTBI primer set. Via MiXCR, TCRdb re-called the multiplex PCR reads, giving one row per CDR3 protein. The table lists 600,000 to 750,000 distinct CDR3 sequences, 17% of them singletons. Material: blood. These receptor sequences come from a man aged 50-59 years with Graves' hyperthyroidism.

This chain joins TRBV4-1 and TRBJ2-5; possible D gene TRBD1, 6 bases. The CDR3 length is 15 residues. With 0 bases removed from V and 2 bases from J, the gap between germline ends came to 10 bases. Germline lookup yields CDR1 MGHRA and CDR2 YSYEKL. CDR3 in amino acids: CASSQDLDSQETQYF. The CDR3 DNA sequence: TGCGCCAGCAGCCAAGATCTGGACAGTCAAGAGACCCAGTACTTC.

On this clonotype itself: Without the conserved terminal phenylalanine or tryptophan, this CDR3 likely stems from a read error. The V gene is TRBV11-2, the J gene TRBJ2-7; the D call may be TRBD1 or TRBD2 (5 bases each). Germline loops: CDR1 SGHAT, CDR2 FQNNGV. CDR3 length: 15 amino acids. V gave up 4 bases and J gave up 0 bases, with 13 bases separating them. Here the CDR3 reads CASSYGTEVSYEQYI. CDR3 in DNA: TGTGCCAGCAGCTATGGGACGGAGGTCTCCTACGAGCAGTACATC.

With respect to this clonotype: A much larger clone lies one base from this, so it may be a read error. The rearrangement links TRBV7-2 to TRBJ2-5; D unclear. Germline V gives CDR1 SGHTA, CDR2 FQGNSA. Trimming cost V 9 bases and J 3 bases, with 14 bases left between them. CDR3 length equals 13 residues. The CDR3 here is CASTRASKETQYF. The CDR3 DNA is TGTGCCAGTACTCGAGCATCGAAAGAGACCCAGTACTTC.

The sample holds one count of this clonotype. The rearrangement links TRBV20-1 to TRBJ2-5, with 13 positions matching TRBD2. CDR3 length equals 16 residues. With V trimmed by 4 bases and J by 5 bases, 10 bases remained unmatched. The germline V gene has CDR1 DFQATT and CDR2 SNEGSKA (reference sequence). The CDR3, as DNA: TGCAGTGCTACTAGGACTAGCGGGAGCCTCGGGGAGACCCAGTACTTC. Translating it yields CSATRTSGSLGETQYF.

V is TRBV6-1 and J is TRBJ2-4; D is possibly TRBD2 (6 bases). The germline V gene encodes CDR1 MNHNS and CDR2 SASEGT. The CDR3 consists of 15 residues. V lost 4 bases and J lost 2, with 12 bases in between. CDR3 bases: TGTGCCAGCAGTGCCGGGGGTCCGTCCAAAAACATTCAGTACTTC. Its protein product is CASSAGGPSKNIQYF.

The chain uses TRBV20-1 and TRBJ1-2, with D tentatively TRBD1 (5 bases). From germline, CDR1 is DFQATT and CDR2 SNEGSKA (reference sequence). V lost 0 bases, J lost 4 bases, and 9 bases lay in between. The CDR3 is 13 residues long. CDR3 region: CSAREGAGYGYTF. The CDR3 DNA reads TGCAGTGCTAGAGAAGGGGCTGGCTATGGCTACACCTTC.

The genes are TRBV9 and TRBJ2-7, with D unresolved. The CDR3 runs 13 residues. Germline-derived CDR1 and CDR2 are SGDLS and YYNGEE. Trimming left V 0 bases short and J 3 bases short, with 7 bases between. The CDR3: CASSVGAGYEQYF. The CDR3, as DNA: TGTGCCAGCAGCGTAGGGGCTGGCTACGAGCAGTACTTC.

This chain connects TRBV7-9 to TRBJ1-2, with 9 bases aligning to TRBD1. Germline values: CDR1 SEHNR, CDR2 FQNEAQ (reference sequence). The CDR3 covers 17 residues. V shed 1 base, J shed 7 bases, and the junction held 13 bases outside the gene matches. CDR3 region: CASSLGERDRALSGYTF. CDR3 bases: TGTGCCAGCAGCTTAGGCGAGCGGGACAGGGCACTCAGTGGCTACACCTTC. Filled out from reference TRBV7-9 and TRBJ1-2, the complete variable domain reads DTGVSQNPRHKITKRGQNVTFRCDPISEHNRLYWYRQTLGQGPEFLTYFQNEAQLEKSRLLSDRFSAERPKGSFSTLEIQRTEQGDSAMYLCASSLGERDRALSGYTFGSGTRLTVV.

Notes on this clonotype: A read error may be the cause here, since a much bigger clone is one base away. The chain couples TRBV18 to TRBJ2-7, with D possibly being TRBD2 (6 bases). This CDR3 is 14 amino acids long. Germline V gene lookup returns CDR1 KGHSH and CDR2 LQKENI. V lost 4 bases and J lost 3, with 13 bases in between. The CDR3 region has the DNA TGTGCCAGCTCACGCGAATCGACTAGCTACGAGCAGTACTTC. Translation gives CASSRESTSYEQYF.

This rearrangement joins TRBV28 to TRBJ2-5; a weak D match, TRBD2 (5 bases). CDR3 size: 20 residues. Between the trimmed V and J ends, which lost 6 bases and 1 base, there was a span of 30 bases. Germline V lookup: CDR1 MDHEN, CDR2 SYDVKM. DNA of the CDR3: TGTGCCAGCAGCCGATATAGTAGGCGGGCGCGTCCTAAACCCCAAGAGACCCAGTACTTC. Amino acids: CASSRYSRRARPKPQETQYF.

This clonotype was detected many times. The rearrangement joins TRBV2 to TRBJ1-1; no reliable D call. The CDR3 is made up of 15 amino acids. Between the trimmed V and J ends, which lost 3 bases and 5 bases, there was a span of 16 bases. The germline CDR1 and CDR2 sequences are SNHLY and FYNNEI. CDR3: CASSESGVWGTEAFF. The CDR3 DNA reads TGTGCCAGCAGTGAGAGTGGGGTTTGGGGAACTGAAGCTTTCTTT.

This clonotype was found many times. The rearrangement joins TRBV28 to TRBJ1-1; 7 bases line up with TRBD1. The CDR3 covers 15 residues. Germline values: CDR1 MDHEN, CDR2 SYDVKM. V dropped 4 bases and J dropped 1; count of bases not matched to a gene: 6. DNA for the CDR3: TGTGCCAGCAGTTCCCCCGGGACAGAGAACACTGAAGCTTTCTTT. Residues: CASSSPGTENTEAFF.

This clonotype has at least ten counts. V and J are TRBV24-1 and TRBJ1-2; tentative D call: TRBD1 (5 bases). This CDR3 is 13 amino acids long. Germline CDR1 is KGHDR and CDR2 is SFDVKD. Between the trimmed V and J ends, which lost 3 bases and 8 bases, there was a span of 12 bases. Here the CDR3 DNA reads TGTGCCACCAGTGATACCGGGACTTGGGGCTACACCTTC. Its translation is CATSDTGTWGYTF.

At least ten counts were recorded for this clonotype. The CDR3 bases are TGTGCCACCAGCAGAGCGGGACAGGGGTTCTCCTACGAGCAGTACTTC. Protein product: CATSRAGQGFSYEQYF. This chain uses TRBV15 with TRBJ2-7; TRBD1 matches at 10 bases. The CDR3 contains 16 residues. V was clipped by 1 base and J by 0 bases; unmatched bases: 3. Germline assignment: CDR1 LNHNV and CDR2 YYDKDF (reference sequence).

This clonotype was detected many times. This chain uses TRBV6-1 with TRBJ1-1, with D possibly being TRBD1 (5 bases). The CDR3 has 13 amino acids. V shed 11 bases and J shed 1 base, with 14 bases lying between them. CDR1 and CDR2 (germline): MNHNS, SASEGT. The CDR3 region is CAALRGANTEAFF. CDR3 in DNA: TGTGCCGCATTAAGAGGGGCGAACACTGAAGCTTTCTTT.

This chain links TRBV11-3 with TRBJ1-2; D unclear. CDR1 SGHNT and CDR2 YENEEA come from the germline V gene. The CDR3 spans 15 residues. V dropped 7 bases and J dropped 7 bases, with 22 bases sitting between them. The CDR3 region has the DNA TGTGCCAGCACCACTAAAGGAGTGCCCCTCCTTGGCTACACCTTC. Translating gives CASTTKGVPLLGYTF.

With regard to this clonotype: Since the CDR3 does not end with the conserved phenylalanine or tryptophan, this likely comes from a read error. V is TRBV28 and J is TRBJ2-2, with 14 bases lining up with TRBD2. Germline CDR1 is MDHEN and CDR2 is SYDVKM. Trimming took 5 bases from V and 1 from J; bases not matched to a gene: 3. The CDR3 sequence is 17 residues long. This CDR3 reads CASSPGLAGENTGELFS. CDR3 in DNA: TGTGCCAGCAGTCCGGGACTAGCGGGAGAGAACACCGGGGAGCTGTTTTCT.

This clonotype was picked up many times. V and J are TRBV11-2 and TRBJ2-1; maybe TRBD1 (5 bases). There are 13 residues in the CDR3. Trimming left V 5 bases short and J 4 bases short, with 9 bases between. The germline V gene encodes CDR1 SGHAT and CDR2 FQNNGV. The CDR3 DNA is TGTGCCAGCAGCGCCAGGGATTACAATGAGCAGTTCTTC. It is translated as CASSARDYNEQFF.

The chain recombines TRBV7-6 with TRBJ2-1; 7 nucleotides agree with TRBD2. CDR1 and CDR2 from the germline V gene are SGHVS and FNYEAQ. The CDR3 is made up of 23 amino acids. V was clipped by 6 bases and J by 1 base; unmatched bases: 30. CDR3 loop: CASSFRPPSLTGGGRKSYNEQFF. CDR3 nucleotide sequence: TGTGCCAGCAGTTTCCGCCCCCCGAGTCTGACCGGCGGCGGGAGAAAATCCTACAATGAGCAGTTCTTC.

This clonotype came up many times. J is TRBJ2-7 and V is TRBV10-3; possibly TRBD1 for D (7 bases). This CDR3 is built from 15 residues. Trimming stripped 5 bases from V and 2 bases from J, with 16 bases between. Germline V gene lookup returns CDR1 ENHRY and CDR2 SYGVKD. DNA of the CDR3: TGTGCCATCAGTCCCAGGGCAGGGGGGACCTACGAGCAGTACTTC. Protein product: CAISPRAGGTYEQYF.

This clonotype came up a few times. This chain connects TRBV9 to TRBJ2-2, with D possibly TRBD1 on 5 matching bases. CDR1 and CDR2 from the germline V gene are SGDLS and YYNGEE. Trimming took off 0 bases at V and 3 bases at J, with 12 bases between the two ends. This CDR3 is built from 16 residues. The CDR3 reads CASSVEKGLDTGELFF. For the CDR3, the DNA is TGTGCCAGCAGCGTAGAAAAGGGGCTCGACACCGGGGAGCTGTTTTTT.

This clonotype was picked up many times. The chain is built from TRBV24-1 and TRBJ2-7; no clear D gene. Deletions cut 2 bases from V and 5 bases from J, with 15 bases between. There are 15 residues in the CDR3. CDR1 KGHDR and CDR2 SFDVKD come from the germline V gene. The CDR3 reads CATSDSGPYQDEQYF. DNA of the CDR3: TGTGCCACCAGTGATTCAGGACCGTATCAGGACGAGCAGTACTTC.

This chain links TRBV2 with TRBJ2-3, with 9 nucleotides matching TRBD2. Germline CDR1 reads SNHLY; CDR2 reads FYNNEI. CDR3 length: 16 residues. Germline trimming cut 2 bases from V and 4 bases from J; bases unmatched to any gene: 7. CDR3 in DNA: TGTGCCAGCAGTGAACCAGCGGGAGGCCGGGCAGATACGCAGTATTTT. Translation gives CASSEPAGGRADTQYF.